A selection of T cell receptor beta chains follows, all from one sample in a study of shared clonotypes between healthy human individuals. TCRdb's table, derived via immunoSEQ multiplex PCR, lists solely in-frame clones and lacks some. The sample has about 2.1 million clones, around 93% seen once. The sample taken for sequencing was naive CD8+ T cells from PBMCs. These receptors originate from a man in his late teens or twenties in good health. Some clones in this sample may be carry-over from other donors' samples. Both conserved end residues are part of each CDR3. A D gene is named only where the DNA matches it firmly. Not all rows give a size; the values are once, few, many and, for expanded clones, a class.

>NA|TRBV29-1|TRBJ1-1|NA
CSVEGRVGTEAFF
TGCAGCGTTGAAGGTCGGGTAGGCACTGAAGCTTTCTTT
>NA|TRBV29-1|TRBJ2-1|NA
CSAEGEESSYNEQFF
TGCAGCGCTGAGGGGGAGGAGAGCTCCTACAATGAGCAGTTCTTC
>once|TRBV9|TRBJ2-1|NA
CASSGDYNEQFF
TGTGCCAGCAGCGGCGACTACAATGAGCAGTTCTTC
>NA|TRBV14|TRBJ2-2|NA
CASSQDLRGWNSGELFF
TGTGCCAGCAGCCAAGATCTCCGGGGATGGAACTCCGGGGAGCTGTTTTTT
>NA|TRBV28|TRBJ2-7|NA
CASSLAVAGEQYF
TGTGCCAGCAGTTTGGCAGTCGCGGGGGAGCAGTACTTC
>NA|TRBV7-9|TRBJ2-3|TRBD1
CASSPGTGLKIVGTQYF
TGTGCCAGCAGCCCCGGGACAGGTCTGAAAATTGTTGGTACGCAGTATTTT
>NA|TRBV11-2|TRBJ1-1|NA
CASSFPGLARTEAFF
TGTGCCAGCAGCTTCCCAGGGCTGGCGAGAACTGAAGCTTTCTTT
>NA|TRBV7-8|TRBJ1-4|TRBD1
CASSTRGATNEKLFF
TGTGCCAGCAGCACCAGGGGGGCAACTAATGAAAAACTGTTTTTT
>NA|TRBV10-1|TRBJ2-7|TRBD1
CASSEGYRGGQSYEQYF
TGCGCCAGCAGTGAGGGGTATAGAGGGGGACAGAGCTACGAGCAGTACTTC
>NA|TRBV7-3|TRBJ2-1|NA
CASSLGIARDEQFF
TGTGCCAGCAGCTTAGGAATAGCCCGTGATGAGCAGTTCTTC
>NA|TRBV7-9|TRBJ2-7|NA
CASSLAAGGEQYF
TGTGCCAGCAGCTTAGCAGCAGGCGGAGAGCAGTACTTC
>NA|TRBV5-1|TRBJ2-6|NA
CASSLDSWGYDNVLTF
TGCGCCAGCAGCTTGGATTCCTGGGGTTACGACAACGTCCTGACTTTC
>NA|TRBV29-1|TRBJ2-3|NA
CSTWGGARVDTQYF
TGCAGCACCTGGGGGGGGGCGCGAGTTGATACGCAGTATTTT
>once|TRBV27|TRBJ1-2|NA
CAKPARGLREGINGYTF
TGTGCTAAACCGGCGCGGGGGCTTCGAGAGGGAATCAATGGCTACACCTTC
>NA|TRBV21-1|TRBJ1-3|NA
CASSNPNGSGNTIYF
TGTGCCAGCAGCAACCCCAATGGCTCTGGAAACACCATATATTTT
>NA|TRBV5-4|TRBJ1-1|NA
CASSGRVNTEAFF
TGTGCCAGCAGCGGTAGGGTTAACACTGAAGCTTTCTTT
>NA|TRBV28|TRBJ1-5|TRBD1
CASSFRTGSAQPQHF
TGTGCCAGCAGTTTCAGGACAGGGTCGGCACAGCCCCAGCATTTT
>NA|TRBV7-9|TRBJ1-3|NA
CASSLAAGAPSGNTIYF
TGTGCCAGCAGCCTAGCTGCGGGGGCGCCCTCTGGAAACACCATATATTTT
>NA|TRBV7-2|TRBJ2-1|NA
CASSPGDRNEQFF
TGTGCCAGCAGCCCCGGCGATCGGAATGAGCAGTTCTTC
>NA|TRBV7-3|TRBJ1-1|NA
CASSLRQNTEAFF
TGTGCCAGCAGCTTAAGGCAGAACACTGAAGCTTTCTTT
>NA|TRBV6-5|TRBJ1-1|NA
CASSYRDTNTEAFF
TGTGCCAGCAGTTACAGGGACACGAACACTGAAGCTTTCTTT
>NA|TRBV11-2|TRBJ2-7|NA
CASSLVGGLYNSYEQYF
TGTGCCAGCAGCTTAGTAGGGGGACTCTATAACTCCTACGAGCAGTACTTC
>NA|TRBV19|TRBJ2-1|TRBD1
CASSIDLGTGRNEQFF
TGTGCCAGTAGTATAGATTTGGGGACAGGGAGGAATGAGCAGTTCTTC
>NA|TRBV18|TRBJ2-7|NA
CASSPPTGGTYEQYF
TGTGCCAGCTCACCACCGACGGGCGGTACCTACGAGCAGTACTTC
>NA|TRBV27|TRBJ1-1|NA
CASSPTGGQNTEAFF
TGTGCCAGCAGTCCTACCGGGGGGCAGAACACTGAAGCTTTCTTT
>NA|TRBV7-9|TRBJ1-1|NA
CASSAGTEAFF
TGTGCCAGCAGCGCCGGCACTGAAGCTTTCTTT
>NA|TRBV29-1|TRBJ2-5|NA
CSVLLGLETQYF
TGCAGCGTTTTGCTCGGGTTGGAGACCCAGTACTTC